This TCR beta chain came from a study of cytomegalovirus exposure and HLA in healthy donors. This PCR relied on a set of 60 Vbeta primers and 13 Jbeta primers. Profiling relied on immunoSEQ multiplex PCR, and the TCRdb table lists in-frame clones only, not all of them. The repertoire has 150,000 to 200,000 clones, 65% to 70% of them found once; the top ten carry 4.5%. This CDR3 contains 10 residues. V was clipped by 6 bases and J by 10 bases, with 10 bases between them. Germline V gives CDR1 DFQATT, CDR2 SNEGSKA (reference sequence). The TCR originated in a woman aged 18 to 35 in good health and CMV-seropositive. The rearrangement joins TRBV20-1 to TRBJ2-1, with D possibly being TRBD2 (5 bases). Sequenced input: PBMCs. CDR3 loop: CSAERGEQFF. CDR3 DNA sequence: TGCAGTGCCGAACGAGGGGAGCAGTTCTTC.